These 15 T cell receptor beta chains share one sample of origin, sequenced in a study of T-cell reconstitution after alpha-beta-depleted transplantation in children. Unique molecular identifiers were incorporated when the TCRbeta library was constructed. MiXCR, run by TCRdb on the PCR reads, gives a single entry per CDR3 protein. Seen here are nearly 550,000 distinct CDR3 sequences, around 18% observed once, and the top ten hold 3.3%. The material was PBMCs from the stem cell graft donor, obtained from the stem cell graft. The receptor set was obtained from a human donor who donated a stem cell graft to a child with acute lymphoblastic leukemia.

This clonotype was observed a handful of times. The chain employs TRBV7-8 and TRBJ2-1; D remains ambiguous. The CDR3 has 10 residues. CDR1 and CDR2 (germline): SGHVS, FQNEAQ. Trimming stripped 5 bases from V and 8 bases from J, with 4 bases between. This CDR3 is CASSAYEQFF. Written as DNA, the CDR3 is TGTGCCAGCAGCGCCTATGAGCAGTTCTTC.

This clonotype was observed a few times. The rearrangement uses TRBV5-1 and TRBJ2-1, with D tentatively TRBD1 or TRBD2 (5 bases each). Trimming took off 4 bases at V and 4 bases at J, with 15 bases between the two ends. The CDR3 length is 15 residues. CDR1 is SGHRS and CDR2 is YFSETQ in the germline V gene. The CDR3 DNA reads as TGCGCCAGCAGCACCGGGACCCTAGCTTACAATGAGCAGTTCTTC. Translated, it gives CASSTGTLAYNEQFF. Full variable domain (rest looked up from reference TRBV5-1 and TRBJ2-1): KAGVTQTPRYLIKTRGQQVTLSCSPISGHRSVSWYQQTPGQGLQFLFEYFSETQRNKGNFPGRFSGRQFSNSRSEMNVSTLELGDSALYLCASSTGTLAYNEQFFGPGTRLTVL.

The chain recombines TRBV24-1 with TRBJ2-7; a possible D gene is TRBD1 (6 bases). The V end was cut by 4 bases, the J end by 7 bases, with 19 bases between. There are 15 residues in the CDR3. Germline V gives CDR1 KGHDR, CDR2 SFDVKD. The CDR3 sequence: CATSDSGHQVLEQYF. The CDR3, as DNA: TGTGCCACCAGTGACTCGGGACACCAGGTCTTGGAGCAGTACTTC.

This clonotype has just a few counts. The chain recombines TRBV11-2 with TRBJ2-4; 11 bases are a match to TRBD2. The CDR3 runs to 18 residues. Germline V CDR1 and CDR2: SGHAT, FQNNGV. The trim removed 6 bases at V and 2 bases at J, leaving 12 bases unmatched. The CDR3 loop reads CASSSTSGSFQSKNIQYF. The DNA for the CDR3 is TGTGCCAGCAGTTCTACTAGCGGGAGTTTCCAATCCAAAAACATTCAGTACTTC.

This clonotype appeared a few times. The V and J genes are TRBV12-3 or TRBV12-4 and TRBJ2-7, with 9 bases fitting TRBD2. This CDR3 is 16 amino acids long. J gave up 3 bases and V 0 bases, and 6 bases lay outside the gene matches. The CDR3 DNA follows: TGTGCCAGCAGTTTAGCGCCCGGGACTAGCAGCTACGAGCAGTACTTC. Protein sequence: CASSLAPGTSSYEQYF.

This chain links TRBV5-1 with TRBJ2-7; TRBD2 matches at 11 bases. The germline V gene encodes CDR1 SGHRS and CDR2 YFSETQ. The CDR3 length is 18 residues. J lost 2 bases, V lost 4 bases, and 14 bases had no gene match. The CDR3 DNA is TGCGCCAGCAGCCTCCGGGACAGGGCTAGCGGGAGGCCCTACGAGCAGTACTTC. Encoded protein: CASSLRDRASGRPYEQYF.

This clonotype was counted a few times. V gene TRBV5-1 combines with J gene TRBJ1-3; D ambiguous. The V gene's germline CDR1 is SGHRS and CDR2 YFSETQ. V lost 4 bases and J lost 0, with 11 bases in between. The CDR3 contains 15 residues. CDR3 nucleotide sequence: TGCGCCAGCAGCGTCTCTTGGAACTCTGGAAACACCATATATTTT. Translation: CASSVSWNSGNTIYF.

The chain combines TRBV19 with TRBJ1-1; D uncertain. With 4 bases removed from V and 5 bases from J, the gap between germline ends came to 11 bases. Germline-derived CDR1 and CDR2 are LNHDA and SQIVND (reference sequence). The CDR3 loop spans 13 amino acids. The CDR3 sequence is CASSTIKGTEAFF. The CDR3 DNA reads as TGTGCCAGTAGTACAATTAAGGGTACTGAAGCTTTCTTT.

This clonotype was seen a handful of times. The V call is TRBV25-1, the J call TRBJ2-7, with a tentative D call TRBD1 (6 bases). In germline, CDR1 is MGHDK, CDR2 SYGVNS. The CDR3 has 17 residues. V gave up 3 bases and J gave up 3 bases, with 21 bases separating them. The CDR3 region has the DNA TGTGCCAGCAGTGACCTAACAGGGCCGTCTCCGGGCTACGAGCAGTACTTC. Amino acid sequence: CASSDLTGPSPGYEQYF.

The CDR3 DNA reads as TGCGCCAGCAGCTGGGGAGGACCTCAAGGCGGCTACACCTTC. Protein: CASSWGGPQGGYTF. This rearrangement joins TRBV5-1 to TRBJ1-2; no firm D call. V was cut by 3 bases and J by 8 bases, with 17 bases left in between. This CDR3 region has 14 residues. Germline lookup yields CDR1 SGHRS and CDR2 YFSETQ.

This clonotype was seen a handful of times. The chain has TRBV5-1 and TRBJ2-2; D is unresolved. CDR3 length: 15 amino acids. Deletions cut 0 bases from V and 4 bases from J, with 10 bases between. CDR1 and CDR2 (germline): SGHRS, YFSETQ. This CDR3 reads CASSLDDSLTGELFF. CDR3 nucleotides: TGCGCCAGCAGCTTGGATGACTCGCTCACCGGGGAGCTGTTTTTT.

A few counts support this clonotype. The CDR3 sequence: CASSATGGHNSPLHF. The CDR3 DNA is TGTGCCAGCAGCGCGACAGGGGGCCATAATTCACCCCTCCACTTT. V is TRBV12-3 or TRBV12-4 and J is TRBJ1-6; 10 bases line up with TRBD1. The CDR3 has 15 amino acids. V was clipped by 6 bases and J by 5 bases; unmatched bases: 4.

There are a few counts of this clonotype. DNA of the CDR3: TGTGCCAGCAGAGGACAGAGACTCCTCCCGAACACTGAAGCTTTCTTT. It codes for CASRGQRLLPNTEAFF. V usage is TRBV27 and J usage is TRBJ1-1; a weak D match, TRBD1 (6 bases). The CDR3 runs 16 residues. Per germline, CDR1 MNHEY and CDR2 SMNVEV (reference sequence). V gave up 6 bases and J gave up 1 base, with 18 bases separating them.

The CDR3 protein is CASSPLGGRDNEQFF. The CDR3 bases are TGTGCCAGCTCACCGCTGGGCGGGAGGGACAATGAGCAGTTCTTC. This chain joins TRBV18 and TRBJ2-1; 9 nucleotides agree with TRBD2. J lost 5 bases, V lost 3 bases, and 5 bases had no gene match. Germline CDR1 and CDR2: KGHSH and LQKENI. This CDR3 is built from 15 residues.

The chain joins TRBV7-9 to TRBJ1-4, with a possible D match to TRBD1 (6 bases). This CDR3 has 15 residues. V was cut by 5 bases and J by 4 bases, with 14 bases left in between. Germline V gene data show CDR1 as SEHNR and CDR2 as FQNEAQ (reference sequence). In DNA, the CDR3 is TGTGCCAGCAGCGGCCGCGGGACATTTAATGAAAAACTGTTTTTT. Translation gives CASSGRGTFNEKLFF.